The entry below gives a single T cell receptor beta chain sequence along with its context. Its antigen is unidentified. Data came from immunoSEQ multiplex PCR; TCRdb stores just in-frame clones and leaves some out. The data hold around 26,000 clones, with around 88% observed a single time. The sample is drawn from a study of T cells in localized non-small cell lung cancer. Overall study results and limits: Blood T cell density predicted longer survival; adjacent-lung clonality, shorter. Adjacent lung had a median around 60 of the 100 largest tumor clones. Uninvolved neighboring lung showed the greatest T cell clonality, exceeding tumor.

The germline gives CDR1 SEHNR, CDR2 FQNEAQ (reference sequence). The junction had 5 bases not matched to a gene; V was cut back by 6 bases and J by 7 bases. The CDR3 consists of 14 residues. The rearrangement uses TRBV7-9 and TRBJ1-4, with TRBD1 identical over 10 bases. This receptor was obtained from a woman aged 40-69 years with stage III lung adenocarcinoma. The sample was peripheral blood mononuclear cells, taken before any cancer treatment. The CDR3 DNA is TGTGCCAGCAGTTACGGGACAGGGGCTGAAAAACTGTTTTTT. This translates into CASSYGTGAEKLFF.